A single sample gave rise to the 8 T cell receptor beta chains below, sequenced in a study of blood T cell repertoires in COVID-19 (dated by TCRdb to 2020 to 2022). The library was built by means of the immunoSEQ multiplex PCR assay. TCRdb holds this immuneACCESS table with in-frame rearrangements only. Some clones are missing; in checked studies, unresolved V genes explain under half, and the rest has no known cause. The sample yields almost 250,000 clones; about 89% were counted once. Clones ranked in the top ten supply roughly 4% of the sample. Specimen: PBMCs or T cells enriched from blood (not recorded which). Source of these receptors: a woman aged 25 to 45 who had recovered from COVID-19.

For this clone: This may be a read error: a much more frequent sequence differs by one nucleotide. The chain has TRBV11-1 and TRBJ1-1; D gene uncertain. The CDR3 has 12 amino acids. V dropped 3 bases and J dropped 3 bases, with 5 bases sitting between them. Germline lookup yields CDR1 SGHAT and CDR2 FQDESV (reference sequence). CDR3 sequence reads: CASSFGDTEAFF. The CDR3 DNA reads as TGTGCCAGCAGCTTCGGGGACACTGAAGCTTTCTTT. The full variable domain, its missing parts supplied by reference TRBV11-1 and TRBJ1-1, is EAEVAQSPRYKITEKSQAVAFWCDPISGHATLYWYRQILGQGPELLVQFQDESVVDDSQLPKDRFSAERLKGVDSTLKIQPAELGDSAMYLCASSFGDTEAFFGQGTRLTVV.

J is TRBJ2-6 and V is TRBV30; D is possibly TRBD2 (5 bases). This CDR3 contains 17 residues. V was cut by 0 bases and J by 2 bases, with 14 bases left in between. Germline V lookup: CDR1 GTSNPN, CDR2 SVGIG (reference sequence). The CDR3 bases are TGTGCCTGGAGTGTACGTAGCGCCCGTGCTGGGGCCAACGTCCTGACTTTC. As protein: CAWSVRSARAGANVLTF. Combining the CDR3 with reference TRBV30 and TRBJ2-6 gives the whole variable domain SQTIHQWPATLVQPVGSPLSLECTVEGTSNPNLYWYRQAAGRGLQLLFYSVGIGQISSEVPQNLSASRPQDRQFILSSKKLLLSDSGFYLCAWSVRSARAGANVLTFGAGSRLTVL.

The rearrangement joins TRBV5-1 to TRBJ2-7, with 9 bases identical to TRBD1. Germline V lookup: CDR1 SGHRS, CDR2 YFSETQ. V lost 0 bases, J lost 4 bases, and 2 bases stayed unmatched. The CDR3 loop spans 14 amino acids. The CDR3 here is CASSLGDRAYEQYF. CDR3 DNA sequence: TGCGCCAGCAGCTTGGGGGACAGGGCGTACGAGCAGTACTTC.

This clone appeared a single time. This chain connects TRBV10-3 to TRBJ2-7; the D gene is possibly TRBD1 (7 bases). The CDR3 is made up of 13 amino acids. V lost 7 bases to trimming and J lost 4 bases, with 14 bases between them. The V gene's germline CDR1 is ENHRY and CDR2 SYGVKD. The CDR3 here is CAINGRGTYEQYF. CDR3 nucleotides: TGTGCCATCAACGGCAGGGGGACTTACGAGCAGTACTTC.

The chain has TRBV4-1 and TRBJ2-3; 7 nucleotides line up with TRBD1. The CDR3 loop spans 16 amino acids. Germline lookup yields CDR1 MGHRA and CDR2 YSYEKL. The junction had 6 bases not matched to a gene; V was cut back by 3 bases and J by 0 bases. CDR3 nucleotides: TGCGCCAGCAGCCAGGGGGACAGACTGAGCACAGATACGCAGTATTTT. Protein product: CASSQGDRLSTDTQYF.

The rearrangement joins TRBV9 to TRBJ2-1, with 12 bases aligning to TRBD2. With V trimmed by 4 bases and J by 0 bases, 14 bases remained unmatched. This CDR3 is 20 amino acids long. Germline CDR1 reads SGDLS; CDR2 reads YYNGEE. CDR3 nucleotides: TGTGCCAGCAGCCCCCATCCGGGACTAGCGGGCTTAAGCTCCTACAATGAGCAGTTCTTC. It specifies CASSPHPGLAGLSSYNEQFF.

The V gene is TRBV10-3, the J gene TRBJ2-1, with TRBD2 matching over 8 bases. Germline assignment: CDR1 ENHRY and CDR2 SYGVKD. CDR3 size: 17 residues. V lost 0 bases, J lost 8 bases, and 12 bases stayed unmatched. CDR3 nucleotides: TGTGCCATCAGTGAGTCGATTCTTGGGACTAGACTGGATGAGCAGTTCTTC. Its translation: CAISESILGTRLDEQFF.

CDR3 residues: CASSAPGGQGVSGNTIYF. For the CDR3, the DNA is TGTGCCAGCAGTGCTCCCGGGGGACAGGGGGTCTCTGGAAACACCATATATTTT. The chain combines TRBV6-1 with TRBJ1-3, with 11 bases lining up with TRBD1. Trimming at V came to 4 bases and at J to 0 bases, leaving 8 bases not matched to a gene. This CDR3 is built from 18 residues. The germline gives CDR1 MNHNS, CDR2 SASEGT.